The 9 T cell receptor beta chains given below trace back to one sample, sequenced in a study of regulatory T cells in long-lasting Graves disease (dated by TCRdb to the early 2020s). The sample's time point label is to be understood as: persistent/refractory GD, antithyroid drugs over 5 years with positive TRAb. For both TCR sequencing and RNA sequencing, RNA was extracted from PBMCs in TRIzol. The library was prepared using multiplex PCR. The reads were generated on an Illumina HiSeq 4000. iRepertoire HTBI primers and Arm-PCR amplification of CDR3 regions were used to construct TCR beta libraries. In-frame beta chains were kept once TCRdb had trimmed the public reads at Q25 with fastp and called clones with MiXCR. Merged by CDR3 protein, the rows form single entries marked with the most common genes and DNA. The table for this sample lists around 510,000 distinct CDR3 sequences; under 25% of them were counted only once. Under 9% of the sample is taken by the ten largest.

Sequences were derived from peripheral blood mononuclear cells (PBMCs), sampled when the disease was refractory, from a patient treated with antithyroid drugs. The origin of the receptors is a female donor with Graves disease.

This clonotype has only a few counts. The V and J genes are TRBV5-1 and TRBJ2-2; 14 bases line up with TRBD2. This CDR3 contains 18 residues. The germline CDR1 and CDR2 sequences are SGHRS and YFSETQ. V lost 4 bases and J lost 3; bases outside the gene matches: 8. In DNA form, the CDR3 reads TGCGCCAGCAGCCTCGGACTAGCGGGAGGAGGCGACACCGGGGAGCTGTTTTTT. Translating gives CASSLGLAGGGDTGELFF.

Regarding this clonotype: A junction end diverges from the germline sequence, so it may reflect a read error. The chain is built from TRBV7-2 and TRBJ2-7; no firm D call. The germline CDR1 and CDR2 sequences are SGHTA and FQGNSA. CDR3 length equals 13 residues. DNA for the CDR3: TGCGCCAGCAGCCAAGGTGTTCTAGGCGAGCAGTACTTC. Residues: CASSQGVLGEQYF.

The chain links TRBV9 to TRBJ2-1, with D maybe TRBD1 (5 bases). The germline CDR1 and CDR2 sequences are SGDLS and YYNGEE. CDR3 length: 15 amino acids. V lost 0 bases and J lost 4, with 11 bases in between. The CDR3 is CASSVAQRGYNEQFF. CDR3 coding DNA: TGTGCCAGCAGCGTAGCTCAAAGGGGTTACAATGAGCAGTTCTTC.

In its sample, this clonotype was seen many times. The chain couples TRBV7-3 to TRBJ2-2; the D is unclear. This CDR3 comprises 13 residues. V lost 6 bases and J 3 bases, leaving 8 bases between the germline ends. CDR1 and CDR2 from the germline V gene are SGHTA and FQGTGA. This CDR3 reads CASSYGHTGELFF. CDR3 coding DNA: TGTGCCAGCAGTTACGGCCACACCGGGGAGCTGTTTTTT.

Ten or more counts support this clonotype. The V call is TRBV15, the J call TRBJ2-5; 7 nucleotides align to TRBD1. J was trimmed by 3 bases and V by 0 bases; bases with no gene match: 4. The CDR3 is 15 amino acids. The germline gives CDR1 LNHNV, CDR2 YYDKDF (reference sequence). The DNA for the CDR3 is TGTGCCACCAGCAGAGATCAGGGGACAGAAGAGACCCAGTACTTC. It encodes CATSRDQGTEETQYF.

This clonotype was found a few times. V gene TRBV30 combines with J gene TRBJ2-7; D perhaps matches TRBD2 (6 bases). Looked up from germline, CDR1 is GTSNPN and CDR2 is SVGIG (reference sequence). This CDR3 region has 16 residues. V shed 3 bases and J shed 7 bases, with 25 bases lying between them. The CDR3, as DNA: TGTGCCTGGAGCGAACCACGGACACTTCGGGGGTTGGAGCAGTACTTC. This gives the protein CAWSEPRTLRGLEQYF.

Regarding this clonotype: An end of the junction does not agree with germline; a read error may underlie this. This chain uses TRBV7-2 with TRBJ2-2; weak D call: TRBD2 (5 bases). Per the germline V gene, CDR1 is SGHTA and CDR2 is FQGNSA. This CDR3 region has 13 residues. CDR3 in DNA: TGTGCCAGCGGCTTCCGGGGAGACGGGGAGCTGTTTTTT. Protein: CASGFRGDGELFF. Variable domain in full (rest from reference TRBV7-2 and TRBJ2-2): GAGVSQSPSNKVTEKGKDVELRCDPISGHTALYWYRQSLGQGLEFLIYFQGNSAPDKSGLPSDRFSAERTGGSVSTLTIQRTQQEDSAVYLCASGFRGDGELFFGEGSRLTVL.

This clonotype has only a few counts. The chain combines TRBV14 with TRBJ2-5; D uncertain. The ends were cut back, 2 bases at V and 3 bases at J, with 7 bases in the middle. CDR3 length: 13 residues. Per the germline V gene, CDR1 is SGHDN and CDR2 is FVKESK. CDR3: CASSQLAEETQYF. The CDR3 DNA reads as TGTGCCAGCAGCCAATTGGCAGAAGAGACCCAGTACTTC.

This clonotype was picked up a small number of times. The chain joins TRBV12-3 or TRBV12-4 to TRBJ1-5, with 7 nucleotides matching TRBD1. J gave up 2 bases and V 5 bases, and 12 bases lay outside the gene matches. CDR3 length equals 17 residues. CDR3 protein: CASSRSMAGTGNQPQHF. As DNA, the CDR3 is TGTGCCAGCAGTCGATCGATGGCCGGGACAGGCAATCAGCCCCAGCATTTT.